These 10 T cell receptor beta chains were all obtained from the same sample, sequenced in a study of blood T cell repertoires in COVID-19. TCRdb keeps only in-frame clones here, not all; method: immunoSEQ multiplex PCR. In the table there are a few hundred thousand clones, 70% to 90% of which are singletons. Sequenced: PBMCs or T cells enriched from blood (not recorded which). Receptor source: a man aged 30-40 years who had recovered from COVID-19.

The chain combines TRBV10-3 with TRBJ1-3; no definite D call. The germline CDR1 and CDR2 sequences are ENHRY and SYGVKD. V was pared by 7 bases and J by 2 bases, with 15 bases between. The CDR3 totals 15 residues. This CDR3 is CAITAGLSTGNTIYF. CDR3 bases: TGTGCCATCACCGCAGGCCTCTCGACTGGAAACACCATATATTTT.

V gene TRBV6-1 combines with J gene TRBJ1-3, with TRBD1 as a possible D gene (5 bases). Trimming took off 1 base at V and 3 bases at J, with 16 bases between the two ends. Germline CDR1 reads MNHNS; CDR2 reads SASEGT. CDR3 length: 17 residues. CDR3 sequence reads: CASSEVGTTVLGNTIYF. The DNA of the CDR3 is TGTGCCAGCAGTGAAGTTGGTACGACAGTCCTTGGAAACACCATATATTTT.

This rearrangement joins TRBV19 to TRBJ1-5; maybe TRBD1 (6 bases). The CDR3 is 13 amino acids. The V end was cut by 4 bases, the J end by 4 bases, with 8 bases between. From germline, CDR1 is LNHDA and CDR2 SQIVND (reference sequence). CDR3 coding DNA: TGTGCCAGTAGTACCCAGGGGAATCAGCCCCAGCATTTT. Translated, it gives CASSTQGNQPQHF.

The genes are TRBV5-1 and TRBJ2-5, with 7 bases that match TRBD1. Germline V gene sequence: CDR1 SGHRS, CDR2 YFSETQ. This CDR3 region has 17 residues. The junction had 9 bases not matched to a gene; V was cut back by 0 bases and J by 1 base. DNA for the CDR3: TGCGCCAGCAGCTTGGTTGGAACTTGGGACAGCCAAGAGACCCAGTACTTC. Translated: CASSLVGTWDSQETQYF.

This chain links TRBV6-5 with TRBJ1-2, with D perhaps TRBD1 (5 bases). Germline V gene data show CDR1 as MNHEY and CDR2 as SVGAGI. Trimming left V 5 bases short and J 6 bases short, with 10 bases between. The CDR3 runs to 12 residues. CDR3 sequence (DNA): TGTGCCAGCAGTCCCTGGGGGGATGGCTACACCTTC. Its protein is CASSPWGDGYTF.

The chain links TRBV6-2 or TRBV6-3 to TRBJ1-5; 7 bases are a match to TRBD1. With V trimmed by 5 bases and J by 4 bases, 5 bases remained unmatched. The length of the CDR3 is 14 residues. Germline CDR1 and CDR2: MNHEY and SVGEGT. CDR3 DNA: TGTGCCAGCAGTAAAGGGACAGAAAATCAGCCCCAGCATTTT. It specifies CASSKGTENQPQHF.

The rearrangement joins TRBV6-5 to TRBJ1-5; D remains unclear. This CDR3 is 13 amino acids long. V lost 6 bases, J lost 8 bases, and 14 bases lay in between. Germline V gene sequence: CDR1 MNHEY, CDR2 SVGAGI. The CDR3 bases are TGTGCCAGCAGCCCGTCCCGTTCTGAGCCCCAGCATTTT. This sequence encodes CASSPSRSEPQHF.

V and J are TRBV29-1 and TRBJ2-3, with 10 bases that match TRBD2. After removal of 7 bases from V and 4 bases from J, the junction contained 8 bases not matched to a gene. This CDR3 region has 14 residues. The germline gives CDR1 SQVTM, CDR2 ANQGSEA. CDR3 sequence (DNA): TGCAGCGCCCTAGCGGGGGCCTTACCAGATACGCAGTATTTT. Amino acids: CSALAGALPDTQYF.

The chain recombines TRBV4-2 with TRBJ1-2; D is ambiguous. CDR1 and CDR2 from the germline V gene are LGHNA and YNFKEQ. Trimming cost V 0 bases and J 4 bases, with 6 bases left between them. The CDR3 is made up of 13 amino acids. CDR3 sequence reads: CASSQDLVYGYTF. CDR3 DNA sequence: TGTGCCAGCAGCCAAGATTTAGTCTATGGCTACACCTTC.

V usage is TRBV4-1 and J usage is TRBJ1-2; D might be TRBD1 (6 bases). Deletions cut 0 bases from V and 0 bases from J, with 11 bases between. Per the germline V gene, CDR1 is MGHRA and CDR2 is YSYEKL. This CDR3 contains 16 residues. This CDR3 reads CASSQDRGRANYGYTF. CDR3 coding DNA: TGCGCCAGCAGCCAAGACAGGGGAAGAGCTAACTATGGCTACACCTTC.